This T cell receptor beta chain was identified during a study of cytomegalovirus exposure and HLA in healthy donors. At the level of the study: Some 85 million unique TCRs, all from HLA-typed donors, were included in an early release of the data. Study observations and caveats: In vitro data verified three CMV-associated chains as specific for CMV antigens. Per published accounts, TCR beta sequences correctly predicted the HLA-A and HLA-B alleles of most subjects. For presence/absence analyses, sequencing depth was assumed to be roughly uniform across donors.

Trimming left V 4 bases short and J 4 bases short, with 19 bases between. The CDR3 is 16 amino acids. Per germline, CDR1 SGHDN and CDR2 FVKESK. PCR involved 60 Vbeta and 13 Jbeta primers. Sequenced by immunoSEQ multiplex PCR; TCRdb stores in-frame clones only, minus some. The sample yields 85,000 to 130,000 clones, more than 60% seen once. Comment on this clone: Its antigen is not identified.

J is TRBJ1-1 and V is TRBV14; possibly TRBD1 for D (6 bases). Sequenced material: PBMCs. The sequence derives from a man between 35 and 55 years old in good health and CMV-seronegative. CDR3 in DNA: TGTGCCAGCAGCCCCTACAGGGTAGCCTCGGGCACTGAAGCTTTCTTT. It specifies CASSPYRVASGTEAFF.